The 26 T cell receptor beta chains below come from one sample, sequenced in a study of blood T cell repertoires in COVID-19. TCRdb keeps only in-frame clones here, not all; method: immunoSEQ multiplex PCR. Of about 150,000 clones in the sample, around 84% were seen once. Sequenced input: peripheral blood. Receptors originate from a man of 80 years or more with acute or convalescent COVID-19.

The V gene is TRBV7-2, the J gene TRBJ1-2; 7 nucleotides agree with TRBD1. CDR3 size: 14 residues. The germline V gene encodes CDR1 SGHTA and CDR2 FQGNSA. V dropped 8 bases and J dropped 0; count of bases not matched to a gene: 6. The CDR3 sequence: CASRSGGSNYGYTF. The CDR3 DNA is TGTGCCAGCCGCTCAGGGGGGTCTAACTATGGCTACACCTTC. The complete variable domain, with remaining parts taken from reference TRBV7-2 and TRBJ1-2, reads GAGVSQSPSNKVTEKGKDVELRCDPISGHTALYWYRQSLGQGLEFLIYFQGNSAPDKSGLPSDRFSAERTGGSVSTLTIQRTQQEDSAVYLCASRSGGSNYGYTFGSGTRLTVV.

The genes are TRBV7-3 and TRBJ1-1, with D unresolved. CDR1 and CDR2 (germline): SGHTA, FQGTGA. The CDR3 has 14 residues. The V gene lost 5 bases and the J gene lost 4 bases, with 14 bases spanning the gap. CDR3 sequence reads: CASSPHPGITEAFF. The DNA of the CDR3 is TGTGCCAGCAGCCCACACCCGGGGATCACTGAAGCTTTCTTT. Using reference TRBV7-3 and TRBJ1-1 for the parts outside the CDR3, the full variable domain is GAGVSQTPSNKVTEKGKYVELRCDPISGHTALYWYRQSLGQGPEFLIYFQGTGAADDSGLPNDRFFAVRPEGSVSTLKIQRTERGDSAVYLCASSPHPGITEAFFGQGTRLTVV.

This rearrangement joins TRBV19 to TRBJ2-1; TRBD2 aligns across 8 bases. Germline V CDR1 and CDR2: LNHDA, SQIVND (reference sequence). The V segment lost 10 bases and the J segment 1 base; nucleotides outside the gene matches: 9. The CDR3 runs 15 residues. CDR3 nucleotide sequence: TGTGCCACTCGAAGGGAGCGGGGGTCCTACAATGAGCAGTTCTTC. Protein: CATRRERGSYNEQFF.

With regard to this clone: At the DNA level, this CDR3 is encoded by other sequences in the same sample as well. The chain employs TRBV18 and TRBJ1-1; 7 bases are shared with TRBD1. Germline trimming cut 5 bases from V and 1 base from J; bases unmatched to any gene: 1. Germline values: CDR1 KGHSH, CDR2 LQKENI. The CDR3 extends over 13 amino acids. Here the CDR3 reads CASSTGENTEAFF. CDR3 DNA sequence: TGTGCCAGCTCAACAGGGGAGAACACTGAAGCTTTCTTT.

J is TRBJ1-2 and V is TRBV7-9, with D perhaps matching TRBD1 (5 bases). Trimming pared 4 bases from V and 6 bases from J, leaving 15 bases between. Germline loops: CDR1 SEHNR, CDR2 FQNEAQ (reference sequence). The CDR3 runs to 14 residues. This CDR3 reads CASSSTRRGDGYTF. The DNA of the CDR3 is TGTGCCAGCAGCTCAACCCGCCGGGGGGATGGCTACACCTTC.

The V call is TRBV5-4, the J call TRBJ2-1; 12 bases align to TRBD2. The CDR3 covers 15 residues. After removal of 10 bases from V and 0 bases from J, the junction contained 5 bases not matched to a gene. CDR1 is SGHNT, CDR2 YYREEE, per germline (reference sequence). The CDR3 spells CAGTSGGTSYNEQFF. In DNA form, the CDR3 reads TGTGCCGGAACTAGCGGGGGGACCTCCTACAATGAGCAGTTCTTC.

V and J are TRBV19 and TRBJ1-1, with D perhaps TRBD1 (6 bases). The CDR3 totals 16 residues. The germline V and J ends were trimmed by 3 bases and 4 bases, with 18 bases remaining between them. CDR1 and CDR2 (germline): LNHDA, SQIVND (reference sequence). The DNA of the CDR3 is TGTGCCAGTAGTATTTCTATCCGACAGGACTTCACTGAAGCTTTCTTT. Amino acid sequence: CASSISIRQDFTEAFF.

The chain employs TRBV5-4 and TRBJ1-1, with TRBD1 matching over 10 bases. Germline loops: CDR1 SGHNT, CDR2 YYREEE (reference sequence). This CDR3 is 13 amino acids long. V lost 4 bases and J lost 10; bases outside the gene matches: 7. The CDR3 protein is CASSPGTGVRAFF. For the CDR3, the DNA is TGTGCCAGCAGCCCAGGGACAGGGGTCCGAGCTTTCTTT.

This chain connects TRBV2 to TRBJ2-5, with a weak D call TRBD2 (6 bases). The ends were cut back, 4 bases at V and 5 bases at J, with 14 bases in the middle. This CDR3 spans 14 amino acids. CDR1 is SNHLY and CDR2 is FYNNEI in the germline V gene. The CDR3 here is CASSVGLAAETQYF. CDR3 coding DNA: TGTGCCAGCAGTGTGGGACTTGCGGCGGAGACCCAGTACTTC.

V usage is TRBV5-1 and J usage is TRBJ2-3, with D tentatively TRBD2 (5 bases). The CDR3 covers 14 residues. Trimming took 5 bases from V and 2 from J, leaving 12 bases between them. Germline CDR1 is SGHRS and CDR2 is YFSETQ. CDR3 nucleotides: TGCGCCAGCAGACTAGACGGCACCACAGATACGCAGTATTTT. It encodes CASRLDGTTDTQYF.

This clone was observed a few times. J is TRBJ2-7 and V is TRBV6-5; 10 bases map to TRBD2. CDR3 length: 14 amino acids. Germline CDR1 and CDR2: MNHEY and SVGAGI. V shed 6 bases and J 7 bases; nucleotides not matched to a gene: 9. Here the CDR3 reads CASRQSGGAGEQYF. CDR3 coding DNA: TGTGCCAGCAGACAGAGCGGGGGGGCTGGGGAGCAGTACTTC.

The rearrangement uses TRBV9 and TRBJ2-1; weak D call: TRBD2 (6 bases). The V gene's germline CDR1 is SGDLS and CDR2 YYNGEE. The V and J ends lost 0 bases and 9 bases respectively, with 19 bases between them. The CDR3 has 16 amino acids. CDR3 sequence (DNA): TGTGCCAGCAGCGTAGGGGCCCCGGAGGGAGGTAGTGAGCAGTTCTTC. Encoded protein: CASSVGAPEGGSEQFF.

V is TRBV29-1 and J is TRBJ2-5, with 10 bases fitting TRBD2. Germline lookup yields CDR1 SQVTM and CDR2 ANQGSEA. Germline trimming cut 3 bases from V and 2 bases from J; bases unmatched to any gene: 3. CDR3 length: 14 amino acids. DNA of the CDR3: TGCAGCGTTGACGCTAGCGGGGGTCAAGAGACCCAGTACTTC. Translation: CSVDASGGQETQYF.

The chain couples TRBV11-2 to TRBJ2-5, with TRBD2 matching 10 bases. This CDR3 comprises 13 residues. V shed 8 bases, J shed 7 bases, and the junction held 7 bases outside the gene matches. Germline lookup yields CDR1 SGHAT and CDR2 FQNNGV. The CDR3 nucleotides read TGTGCCAGCGGCGAAGCGGGGGGGAGGACCCAGTACTTC. Its protein is CASGEAGGRTQYF.

This sequence joins TRBV19 and TRBJ2-2; 9 nucleotides agree with TRBD1. CDR1 LNHDA and CDR2 SQIVND come from the germline V gene (reference sequence). The trim removed 7 bases at V and 7 bases at J, leaving 13 bases unmatched. There are 16 residues in the CDR3. CDR3 nucleotide sequence: TGTGCCAGTAAACCCGAACAGGGGGCTAGGGTCGGGGAGCTGTTTTTT. It encodes CASKPEQGARVGELFF.

The V and J genes are TRBV10-3 and TRBJ2-1; 10 bases align to TRBD1. Per the germline V gene, CDR1 is ENHRY and CDR2 is SYGVKD. The CDR3 has 14 amino acids. Losses at the gene ends were 6 bases for V and 4 bases for J; bases not matched to a gene: 3. The CDR3 bases are TGTGCCATCAGACCGGGACAGGGGTACAATGAGCAGTTCTTC. This translates into CAIRPGQGYNEQFF.

The V call is TRBV27, the J call TRBJ1-1; weak D call: TRBD1 (5 bases). Trimming pared 5 bases from V and 7 bases from J, leaving 17 bases between. Germline V CDR1 and CDR2: MNHEY, SMNVEV (reference sequence). This CDR3 is built from 14 residues. CDR3 DNA: TGTGCCAGCAGTCGTGGGGTAGGGGCGGTTGAAGCTTTCTTT. Its protein product is CASSRGVGAVEAFF.

V usage is TRBV19 and J usage is TRBJ2-3; 7 bases align to TRBD1. CDR1 LNHDA and CDR2 SQIVND come from the germline V gene (reference sequence). This CDR3 is built from 12 residues. The V and J ends lost 9 bases and 4 bases, in that order; junction bases with no gene match: 4. In DNA form, the CDR3 reads TGTGCCAGCGGGACAGCCTCAGATACGCAGTATTTT. Its protein is CASGTASDTQYF. The complete variable domain, with remaining parts taken from reference TRBV19 and TRBJ2-3, reads DGGITQSPKYLFRKEGQNVTLSCEQNLNHDAMYWYRQDPGQGLRLIYYSQIVNDFQKGDIAEGYSVSREKKESFPLTVTSAQKNPTAFYLCASGTASDTQYFGPGTRLTVL.

This clone was seen a few times. CDR3 bases: TGTGCCAGCAGCCCCGACAGGGACACTGAAGCTTTCTTT. Its translation is CASSPDRDTEAFF. The chain couples TRBV5-4 to TRBJ1-1; 7 nucleotides line up with TRBD1. Germline trimming cut 4 bases from V and 3 bases from J; bases unmatched to any gene: 3. The CDR3 loop spans 13 amino acids. Per the germline V gene, CDR1 is SGHNT and CDR2 is YYREEE (reference sequence).

The V call is TRBV7-2, the J call TRBJ2-7; D might be TRBD2 (5 bases). V was cut by 10 bases and J by 7 bases, with 23 bases left in between. CDR3 length equals 14 residues. CDR1 is SGHTA and CDR2 is FQGNSA in the germline V gene. The CDR3 DNA is TGTGCCACCTCCCCCGGGGTCACGCGATGGGAGCAGTACTTC. Its translation is CATSPGVTRWEQYF.

V gene TRBV11-3 combines with J gene TRBJ2-5; a possible D gene is TRBD2 (5 bases). There are 15 residues in the CDR3. In germline, CDR1 is SGHNT, CDR2 YENEEA. V was clipped by 4 bases and J by 7 bases, with 19 bases between them. The CDR3 loop is CASSSLGPAGVTQYF. The CDR3 DNA reads TGTGCCAGCAGCTCCCTAGGACCCGCGGGTGTGACCCAGTACTTC.

This chain connects TRBV5-4 to TRBJ1-3; 9 nucleotides align to TRBD1. Per the germline V gene, CDR1 is SGHNT and CDR2 is YYREEE (reference sequence). J gave up 3 bases and V 4 bases, and 5 bases lay outside the gene matches. The CDR3 covers 15 residues. DNA of the CDR3: TGTGCCAGCAGCCAAACAGGGGGCTATGGAAACACCATATATTTT. This sequence encodes CASSQTGGYGNTIYF.

The chain couples TRBV18 to TRBJ2-3; TRBD1 is a possible D gene (6 bases). V lost 3 bases and J lost 0, with 13 bases in between. CDR3 length equals 16 residues. The V gene's germline CDR1 is KGHSH and CDR2 LQKENI. The CDR3: CASSPRGQESTDTQYF. CDR3 nucleotides: TGTGCCAGCTCACCCAGGGGACAAGAAAGCACAGATACGCAGTATTTT.

The CDR3 protein is CASSYSIGQNYGYTF. DNA for the CDR3: TGTGCCAGCAGTTACTCGATCGGACAAAACTATGGCTACACCTTC. The V call is TRBV6-6, the J call TRBJ1-2, with D tentatively TRBD1 (5 bases). The CDR3 length is 15 residues. Trimming stripped 0 bases from V and 2 bases from J, with 10 bases between. Germline assignment: CDR1 MNHNY and CDR2 SVGAGI (reference sequence).

The V call is TRBV2, the J call TRBJ2-1; TRBD2 matches at 12 bases. CDR1 is SNHLY and CDR2 is FYNNEI in the germline V gene. Losses at the gene ends were 2 bases for V and 4 bases for J; bases not matched to a gene: 15. This CDR3 has 20 residues. In nucleotides, the CDR3 is TGTGCCAGCAGTGAATACGCTCTGAAAGGACTAGCGGGGACTTACAATGAGCAGTTCTTC. Its translation is CASSEYALKGLAGTYNEQFF.

The chain has TRBV5-1 and TRBJ1-1, with 7 bases lining up with TRBD1. The germline V gene has CDR1 SGHRS and CDR2 YFSETQ. Trimming removed 0 bases from V and 1 base from J; junction bases left unmatched: 9. The CDR3 has 17 amino acids. This CDR3 is CASSLVRQGGGNTEAFF. CDR3 sequence (DNA): TGCGCCAGCAGCTTGGTGCGACAGGGTGGGGGGAACACTGAAGCTTTCTTT.